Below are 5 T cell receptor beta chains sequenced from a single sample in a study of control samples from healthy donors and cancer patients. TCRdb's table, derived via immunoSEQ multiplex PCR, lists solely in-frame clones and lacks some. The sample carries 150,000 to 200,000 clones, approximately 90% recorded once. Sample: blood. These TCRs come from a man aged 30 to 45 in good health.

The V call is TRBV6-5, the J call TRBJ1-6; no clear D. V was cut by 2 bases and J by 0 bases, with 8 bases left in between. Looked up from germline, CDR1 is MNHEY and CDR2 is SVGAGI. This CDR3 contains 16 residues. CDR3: CASSYLPSSYNSPLHF. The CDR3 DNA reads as TGTGCCAGCAGTTACCTTCCGAGCTCCTATAATTCACCCCTCCACTTT.

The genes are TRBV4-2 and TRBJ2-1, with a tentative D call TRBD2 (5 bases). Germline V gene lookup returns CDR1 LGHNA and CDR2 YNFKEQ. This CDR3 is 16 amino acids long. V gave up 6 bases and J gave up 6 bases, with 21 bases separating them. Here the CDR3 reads CASRRGPSPTRNEQFF. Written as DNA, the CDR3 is TGTGCCAGCAGGCGAGGCCCTAGCCCAACCCGCAATGAGCAGTTCTTC.

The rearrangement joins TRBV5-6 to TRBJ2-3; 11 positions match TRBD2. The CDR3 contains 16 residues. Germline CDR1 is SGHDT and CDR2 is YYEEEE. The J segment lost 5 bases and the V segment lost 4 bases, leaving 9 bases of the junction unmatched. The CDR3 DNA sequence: TGTGCCAGCAGCATCCTTAGCGGGGGGGCGAAAGATACGCAGTATTTT. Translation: CASSILSGGAKDTQYF.

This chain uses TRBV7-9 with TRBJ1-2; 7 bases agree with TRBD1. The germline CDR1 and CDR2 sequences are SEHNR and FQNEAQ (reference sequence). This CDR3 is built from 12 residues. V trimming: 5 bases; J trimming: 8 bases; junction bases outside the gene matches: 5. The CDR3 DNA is TGTGCCAGCAGCCCGACAGGGAACGGCTACACCTTC. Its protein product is CASSPTGNGYTF.

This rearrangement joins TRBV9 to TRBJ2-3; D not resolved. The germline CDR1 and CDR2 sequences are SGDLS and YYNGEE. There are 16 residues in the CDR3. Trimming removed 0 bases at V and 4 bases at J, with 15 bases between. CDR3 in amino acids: CASSVGIAASSDTQYF. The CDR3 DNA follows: TGTGCCAGCAGCGTAGGAATAGCCGCCTCTTCAGATACGCAGTATTTT.